The entry below gives a single T cell receptor beta chain sequence along with its context. The sample belongs to a study of blood T cell repertoires in COVID-19. For the study at large: Italy, Spain and the United States were the sources of the convalescent and acute COVID-19 samples. PBMCs, B-cell-depleted T cells, or T cells were the source of the cDNA or gDNA that made up the material.

Authors' analysis steps: Reference gene primers were amplified, and this amplification served to estimate nucleated cell counts. Assay: immunoSEQ multiplex PCR; the TCRdb copy retains only in-frame clones and omits some. The DNA gave D and trimming, while V, J and clone size come from that table. This sample yields around 57,000 clones, of which over 90% are seen a single time; almost 4% belongs to the top ten. In germline, CDR1 is SGHRS, CDR2 YFSETQ. This CDR3 contains 15 residues. V lost 0 bases, J lost 4 bases, and 5 bases stayed unmatched. Sequencing was performed on peripheral blood. This chain links TRBV5-1 with TRBJ2-5; TRBD2 matches at 8 bases. This receptor was taken from a man aged 50 or older with acute or convalescent COVID-19. CDR3 sequence (DNA): TGCGCCAGCAGCTTGGACGGGACTAGGGGAGAGACCCAGTACTTC. Amino acid sequence: CASSLDGTRGETQYF. Using reference TRBV5-1 and TRBJ2-5 for the parts outside the CDR3, the full variable domain is KAGVTQTPRYLIKTRGQQVTLSCSPISGHRSVSWYQQTPGQGLQFLFEYFSETQRNKGNFPGRFSGRQFSNSRSEMNVSTLELGDSALYLCASSLDGTRGETQYFGPGTRLLVL.